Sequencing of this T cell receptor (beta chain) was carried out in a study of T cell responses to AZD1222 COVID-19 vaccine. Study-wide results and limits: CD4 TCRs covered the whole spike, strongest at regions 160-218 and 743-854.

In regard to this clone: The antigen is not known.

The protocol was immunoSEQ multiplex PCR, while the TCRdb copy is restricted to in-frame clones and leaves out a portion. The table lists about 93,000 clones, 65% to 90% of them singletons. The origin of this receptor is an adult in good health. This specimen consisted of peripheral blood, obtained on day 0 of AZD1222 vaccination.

The CDR3 sequence: CASSLGLVNEQFF. In nucleotides, the CDR3 is TGTGCCAGCAGCCTCGGACTAGTCAATGAGCAGTTCTTC. This sequence joins TRBV11-3 and TRBJ2-1; 7 bases are a match to TRBD2. The CDR3 totals 13 residues. CDR1 SGHNT and CDR2 YENEEA come from the germline V gene. Germline trimming cut 5 bases from V and 6 bases from J; bases unmatched to any gene: 4.